Presented here are 21 T cell receptor beta chains from one specimen sequenced in a study of shared clonotypes between healthy human individuals (dated by TCRdb to the early 2020s). Preparation of the library involved the immunoSEQ multiplex PCR assay. The source is immuneACCESS, and TCRdb retained only in-frame sequences with V and J called. Part of the clones is not carried over; for the studies checked, unresolved V genes explain less than half of this, and the remainder is unexplained. The sample table records 1.5 million to 2.5 million clones; about 95% of these occur just once. The ten largest clones capture less than 1.5% of the sample. CD8 naive samples were CD45RO-negative cells positively selected for CCR7, giving a CD45RA+CCR7+ population that excluded TemRA cells. The sample consisted of naive CD8+ T cells sorted from blood. Read against the paper, the sample's cell subset or site label means: CD45RA+CCR7+. The receptors were gathered from a man aged 18 to 30 in good health.

The chain recombines TRBV7-8 with TRBJ1-1; TRBD1 might be the D (6 bases). V lost 3 bases and J 3 bases, leaving 14 bases between the germline ends. Per germline, CDR1 SGHVS and CDR2 FQNEAQ. CDR3 length: 15 residues. CDR3 sequence: CASSLRPEGDTEAFF. The CDR3 DNA follows: TGTGCCAGCAGCTTGAGACCGGAGGGGGACACTGAAGCTTTCTTT. Combining the CDR3 with reference TRBV7-8 and TRBJ1-1 gives the whole variable domain GAGVSQSPRYKVAKRGQDVALRCDPISGHVSLFWYQQALGQGPEFLTYFQNEAQLDKSGLPSDRFFAERPEGSVSTLKIQRTQQEDSAVYLCASSLRPEGDTEAFFGQGTRLTVV.

This clone occurred once. The chain couples TRBV6-6 to TRBJ2-2; D may be TRBD2 (5 bases). Germline loops: CDR1 MNHNY, CDR2 SVGAGI (reference sequence). V lost 7 bases to trimming and J lost 6 bases, with 12 bases between them. The CDR3 sequence is 13 residues long. The CDR3 DNA follows: TGTGCCAGCAAGGGTTCCGGGGCCGGGGAGCTGTTTTTT. Its protein is CASKGSGAGELFF.

The chain employs TRBV25-1 and TRBJ1-2, with D maybe TRBD1 (6 bases). The CDR3 runs to 13 residues. The germline gives CDR1 MGHDK, CDR2 SYGVNS. Trimming left V 4 bases short and J 7 bases short, with 13 bases between. The CDR3 region has the DNA TGTGCCAGCAGTGCCCCCTGGACAGTTGGCTACACCTTC. Protein sequence: CASSAPWTVGYTF.

The chain links TRBV5-8 to TRBJ1-6, with D hard to call. Germline loops: CDR1 SGHTS, CDR2 YDEGEE. The CDR3 runs to 14 residues. V was shortened by 2 bases and J by 9 bases, with 12 bases between the two germline ends. CDR3 in amino acids: CASSFGPGGSPLHF. The CDR3 coding sequence is TGTGCCAGCAGCTTTGGGCCGGGTGGTTCACCCCTCCACTTT.

The chain uses TRBV12-5 and TRBJ1-5; D ambiguous. V lost 1 base, J lost 6 bases, and 13 bases lay in between. CDR1 LGHNT and CDR2 FRNRAP come from the germline V gene. This CDR3 spans 15 amino acids. CDR3 amino acids: CASGLGLGFSQPQHF. The CDR3 DNA follows: TGTGCTAGTGGTTTGGGTTTGGGGTTCAGTCAGCCCCAGCATTTT.

Turning to this clone: The same CDR3 also results from other DNA sequences found in this sample. The V and J genes are TRBV6-1 and TRBJ1-2, with 9 bases that match TRBD1. The V gene's germline CDR1 is MNHNS and CDR2 SASEGT. The J segment lost 6 bases and the V segment lost 1 base, leaving 0 bases of the junction unmatched. This CDR3 region has 13 residues. Written as DNA, the CDR3 is TGTGCCAGCAGTGAAGGACAGGGGGATGGCTACACCTTC. This encodes CASSEGQGDGYTF.

This clone appeared a single time. This chain links TRBV2 with TRBJ2-7; D is uncertain. CDR3 length: 13 residues. CDR1 is SNHLY and CDR2 is FYNNEI in the germline V gene. V lost 10 bases and J 3 bases, leaving 16 bases between the germline ends. The DNA for the CDR3 is TGTGCCACCCCGCCAGGTCCAGGCTACGAGCAGTACTTC. Translation gives CATPPGPGYEQYF.

The gene calls are TRBV15 and TRBJ1-2; D is uncertain. Looked up from germline, CDR1 is LNHNV and CDR2 is YYDKDF (reference sequence). V lost 0 bases to trimming and J lost 0 bases, with 11 bases between them. The CDR3 extends over 16 amino acids. CDR3 amino acids: CATSRDQGSSNYGYTF. CDR3 in DNA: TGTGCCACCAGCAGAGATCAAGGGTCTTCTAACTATGGCTACACCTTC.

CDR3 region: CASSEGAPGVEQYF. CDR3 DNA sequence: TGTGCCAGCAGTGAAGGGGCCCCGGGAGTCGAGCAGTACTTC. The genes are TRBV2 and TRBJ2-7; D is possibly TRBD2 (6 bases). The V gene lost 1 base and the J gene lost 6 bases, with 13 bases spanning the gap. Germline V gene lookup returns CDR1 SNHLY and CDR2 FYNNEI. This CDR3 contains 14 residues.

The CDR3 DNA follows: TGTGCCAGCAGCCAATCACCAGGAGACTATGGCTACACCTTC. Protein sequence: CASSQSPGDYGYTF. The chain is built from TRBV16 and TRBJ1-2; D is undetermined. The germline gives CDR1 KGHSY, CDR2 FQNENV. The CDR3 has 14 amino acids. Trimming cost V 0 bases and J 3 bases, with 8 bases left between them.

As concerns this clone: The same CDR3 also results from other DNA sequences found in this sample. V gene TRBV6-5 combines with J gene TRBJ1-1, with TRBD1 matching 7 bases. Germline V gene sequence: CDR1 MNHEY, CDR2 SVGAGI. V was pared by 2 bases and J by 2 bases, with 5 bases of the junction left unmatched. The CDR3 has 15 amino acids. In nucleotides, the CDR3 is TGTGCCAGCAGTTACCACAGGGGCGTCAACACTGAAGCTTTCTTT. It translates to CASSYHRGVNTEAFF.

CDR3 bases: TGTGCCAGCACCCCTTCTTGGGGTGAGGGGAACACTGAAGCTTTCTTT. Its translation is CASTPSWGEGNTEAFF. The chain is built from TRBV27 and TRBJ1-1; D call uncertain. The V end was cut by 7 bases, the J end by 1 base, with 19 bases between. The CDR3 runs to 16 residues. Germline V gives CDR1 MNHEY, CDR2 SMNVEV (reference sequence).

The rearrangement links TRBV10-3 to TRBJ2-7; D might be TRBD2 (5 bases). The CDR3 runs to 14 residues. Trimming stripped 5 bases from V and 3 bases from J, with 14 bases between. Germline values: CDR1 ENHRY, CDR2 SYGVKD. The CDR3 region has the DNA TGTGCCATCAGTTACGGAGGAACAAGCTACGAGCAGTACTTC. Amino acid sequence: CAISYGGTSYEQYF.

The V gene is TRBV9, the J gene TRBJ1-1; 7 bases agree with TRBD1. This CDR3 is 18 amino acids long. Trimming at V came to 0 bases and at J to 5 bases, leaving 16 bases not matched to a gene. CDR1 and CDR2 from the germline V gene are SGDLS and YYNGEE. The CDR3 protein is CASSVAGAVGGEKTEAFF. Written as DNA, the CDR3 is TGTGCCAGCAGCGTAGCTGGCGCCGTAGGGGGCGAGAAAACTGAAGCTTTCTTT.

CDR3 bases: TGTGCCAGCCGACGGGGAAACACTGAAGCTTTCTTT. As protein: CASRRGNTEAFF. The chain uses TRBV5-5 and TRBJ1-1; no clear D gene. The germline V and J ends were trimmed by 7 bases and 2 bases, with 9 bases remaining between them. Germline V CDR1 and CDR2: SGHKS, YYEKEE (reference sequence). The CDR3 extends over 12 amino acids.

Of note for this clone: The same CDR3 arises from other DNA sequences in this sample as well. J is TRBJ2-2 and V is TRBV27, with no clear D. The V end lost 6 bases, the J end lost 7 bases, and 9 bases lay between the germline ends. Germline V gene data show CDR1 as MNHEY and CDR2 as SMNVEV (reference sequence). CDR3 length: 12 amino acids. The CDR3 spells CASSLLGGELFF. As DNA, the CDR3 is TGTGCCAGCAGCCTGCTGGGCGGGGAGCTGTTTTTT.

The chain employs TRBV7-2 and TRBJ2-7, with TRBD2 as a possible D gene (5 bases). In germline, CDR1 is SGHTA, CDR2 FQGNSA. The CDR3 sequence is 14 residues long. The ends were cut back, 4 bases at V and 3 bases at J, with 13 bases in the middle. The CDR3 nucleotides read TGTGCCAGCAGCTCGGCAGGACTTCGCTACGAGCAGTACTTC. Translated: CASSSAGLRYEQYF.

The V and J genes are TRBV27 and TRBJ1-1; D possibly corresponds to TRBD1 (6 bases). Germline assignment: CDR1 MNHEY and CDR2 SMNVEV (reference sequence). Trimming removed 4 bases from V and 4 bases from J, with 13 bases in between. This CDR3 is 14 amino acids long. The DNA for the CDR3 is TGTGCCAGCAGTTCCTCTCAGGGGATCACTGAAGCTTTCTTT. Its translation: CASSSSQGITEAFF.

On this clone itself: The identical CDR3 is also encoded by other nucleotide sequences in the sample. V and J are TRBV4-1 and TRBJ1-1; D unresolved. Per germline, CDR1 MGHRA and CDR2 YSYEKL. This CDR3 region has 13 residues. Trimming left V 1 base short and J 1 base short, with 4 bases between. CDR3 loop: CASSQGSNTEAFF. In DNA form, the CDR3 reads TGCGCCAGCAGCCAAGGATCGAACACTGAAGCTTTCTTT.

With regard to this clone: Within the sample, other DNA sequences also encode this same CDR3. J is TRBJ1-1 and V is TRBV9, with D possibly matching TRBD1 (6 bases). The CDR3 has 13 residues. Germline values: CDR1 SGDLS, CDR2 YYNGEE. The V end lost 5 bases, the J end lost 4 bases, and 12 bases lay between the germline ends. The CDR3 is CASSSGGGTEAFF. The DNA for the CDR3 is TGTGCCAGCAGTAGCGGGGGCGGCACTGAAGCTTTCTTT. The full variable domain, rest sourced from reference TRBV9 and TRBJ1-1, is DSGVTQTPKHLITATGQRVTLRCSPRSGDLSVYWYQQSLDQGLQFLIQYYNGEERAKGNILERFSAQQFPDLHSELNLSSLELGDSALYFCASSSGGGTEAFFGQGTRLTVV.

The sample holds one count of this clone. The J gene is TRBJ1-3, the V gene TRBV2; 7 bases are shared with TRBD1. The CDR3 runs 15 residues. Germline assignment: CDR1 SNHLY and CDR2 FYNNEI. V shed 5 bases and J 0 bases; nucleotides not matched to a gene: 4. The DNA for the CDR3 is TGTGCCAGCAGTCGGGACAGCAGCTCTGGAAACACCATATATTTT. Amino acids: CASSRDSSSGNTIYF.